This passage covers 20 T cell receptor beta chains from one sample sequenced in a study of blood T cell repertoires in COVID-19. This table comes from immunoSEQ multiplex PCR, and its TCRdb copy is limited to in-frame clones, with some not included. This sample has about 150,000 clones; about 80% occur once, and the top ten carry approximately 0.5%. Sequencing was done on a sample of peripheral blood. These receptors were collected from a man aged 60-69 years with acute or convalescent COVID-19.

This chain connects TRBV12-3 or TRBV12-4 to TRBJ2-5; D is perhaps TRBD2 (6 bases). The CDR3 has 13 amino acids. V was clipped by 7 bases and J by 4 bases, with 13 bases between them. The CDR3 loop reads CASTVGGGETQYF. CDR3 sequence (DNA): TGTGCCAGCACCGTCGGGGGAGGAGAGACCCAGTACTTC.

V is TRBV30 and J is TRBJ1-6, with D possibly TRBD1 on 5 matching bases. The V gene lost 6 bases and the J gene lost 1 base, with 13 bases spanning the gap. Germline V CDR1 and CDR2: GTSNPN, SVGIG (reference sequence). The CDR3 is made up of 15 amino acids. The CDR3 reads CACRRGASYNSPLHF. The CDR3 DNA reads as TGTGCCTGTCGGCGTGGGGCGTCCTATAATTCACCCCTCCACTTT.

V usage is TRBV7-9 and J usage is TRBJ1-4; the D is unclear. CDR3 length: 12 residues. V was pared by 4 bases and J by 4 bases, with 4 bases between. Per germline, CDR1 SEHNR and CDR2 FQNEAQ (reference sequence). The CDR3 sequence: CASSSHNEKLFF. Here the CDR3 DNA reads TGTGCCAGCAGCTCCCATAATGAAAAACTGTTTTTT. Full variable domain (outside the CDR3, taken from reference TRBV7-9 and TRBJ1-4): DTGVSQNPRHKITKRGQNVTFRCDPISEHNRLYWYRQTLGQGPEFLTYFQNEAQLEKSRLLSDRFSAERPKGSFSTLEIQRTEQGDSAMYLCASSSHNEKLFFGSGTQLSVL.

The V and J genes are TRBV21-1 and TRBJ2-7; the table's D gene call, TRBD1, was not cross checked with the DNA. TRBV21-1 is described as a pseudogene. The CDR3 is made up of 15 amino acids. Here the CDR3 reads CASSQRDRVTYEQYF. CDR3 in DNA: TGTGCCAGCTCCCAACGGGACAGGGTGACCTACGAGCAGTACTTC.

This chain uses TRBV12-3 or TRBV12-4 with TRBJ2-5; D perhaps matches TRBD2 (6 bases). V lost 3 bases to trimming and J lost 5 bases, with 10 bases between them. The CDR3 has 13 residues. The CDR3 is CASSFRRAETQYF. The CDR3 DNA sequence: TGTGCCAGCAGTTTTAGGAGGGCCGAGACCCAGTACTTC.

The chain employs TRBV6-5 and TRBJ1-2; tentatively, D is TRBD1 (6 bases). The length of the CDR3 is 13 residues. The germline gives CDR1 MNHEY, CDR2 SVGAGI. Trimming removed 7 bases at V and 7 bases at J, with 16 bases between. The CDR3 region is CASTLGGRGGYTF. CDR3 sequence (DNA): TGTGCCAGCACCTTAGGGGGGAGGGGTGGCTACACCTTC.

V usage is TRBV7-2 and J usage is TRBJ1-6, with D unclear. The germline gives CDR1 SGHTA, CDR2 FQGNSA. CDR3 length: 13 residues. Trimming left V 2 bases short and J 8 bases short, with 7 bases between. As DNA, the CDR3 is TGTGCCAGCAGCTTACAACGGGATTCACCCCTCCACTTT. It is translated as CASSLQRDSPLHF.

The rearrangement links TRBV3-1 (or the pseudogene TRBV3-2) to TRBJ2-1, with 7 bases aligning to TRBD1. Germline V lookup: CDR1 LGHDT, CDR2 YNNKEL (reference sequence). Unmatched junction bases numbered 5, after V lost 1 base and J lost 14 bases. This CDR3 region has 12 residues. CDR3 DNA sequence: TGTGCCAGCAGCCAAGGCCGGGACAGTGAGTTCTTC. Its protein product is CASSQGRDSEFF.

The CDR3 coding sequence is TGTGCCAGTAGTAGTCGGGGACAGGGGAGCGCAGGGGCCTACGAGCAGTACTTC. Its translation is CASSSRGQGSAGAYEQYF. This rearrangement joins TRBV19 to TRBJ2-7; TRBD1 matches at 10 bases. With 4 bases clipped from V and 2 bases from J, the junction kept 14 bases outside the gene matches. The length of the CDR3 is 18 residues. Germline V lookup: CDR1 LNHDA, CDR2 SQIVND (reference sequence).

The chain carries TRBV5-4 and TRBJ2-2, with D uncertain. The CDR3 has 15 amino acids. The germline V gene has CDR1 SGHNT and CDR2 YYREEE (reference sequence). Between the trimmed V and J ends, which lost 5 bases and 4 bases, there was a span of 15 bases. This chain's CDR3 is CASRSADAVTGELFF. The CDR3 DNA reads TGTGCCAGCAGGTCGGCAGACGCGGTCACCGGGGAGCTGTTTTTT.

This chain connects TRBV19 to TRBJ2-6; 7 nucleotides match TRBD1. Germline trimming cut 3 bases from V and 12 bases from J; bases unmatched to any gene: 17. CDR3 length equals 17 residues. The V gene's germline CDR1 is LNHDA and CDR2 SQIVND (reference sequence). The CDR3 nucleotides are TGTGCCAGTAGTATCGGTAGGGGGCGATCGGGATTGACCGTCCTGACTTTC. This codes for CASSIGRGRSGLTVLTF. Complete variable domain (other parts from reference TRBV19 and TRBJ2-6): DGGITQSPKYLFRKEGQNVTLSCEQNLNHDAMYWYRQDPGQGLRLIYYSQIVNDFQKGDIAEGYSVSREKKESFPLTVTSAQKNPTAFYLCASSIGRGRSGLTVLTFGAGSRLTVL.

The chain recombines TRBV7-5 with TRBJ2-1; the table's D call, TRBD2, has no DNA check behind it. TRBV7-5 is marked as a pseudogene. The CDR3 spans 17 residues. The CDR3 DNA follows: TGTGCCAGAAGCTTACCCCCCCAGCGGGGGGCCGGGAGTGAGCAGTTCTTC. This translates into CARSLPPQRGAGSEQFF.

There are a few counts of this clone. The V call is TRBV4-2, the J call TRBJ2-3; 7 nucleotides match TRBD1. The trim removed 4 bases at V and 0 bases at J, leaving 4 bases unmatched. The CDR3 runs to 15 residues. Germline loops: CDR1 LGHNA, CDR2 YNFKEQ. The CDR3 loop reads CASSPRTGSTDTQYF. Written as DNA, the CDR3 is TGTGCCAGCAGCCCGCGGACAGGAAGCACAGATACGCAGTATTTT.

This clone was picked up one time. The chain's CDR3 is CASSPRAGEASGANVLTF. Written as DNA, the CDR3 is TGTGCCAGCAGCCCCCGGGCGGGTGAAGCCTCTGGGGCCAACGTCCTGACTTTC. The chain employs TRBV7-6 and TRBJ2-6, with D possibly being TRBD2 (5 bases). The CDR3 runs 18 residues. Germline loops: CDR1 SGHVS, CDR2 FNYEAQ. Between the trimmed V and J ends, which lost 5 bases and 0 bases, there was a span of 17 bases.

The J gene is TRBJ1-1, the V gene TRBV3-1 (or the pseudogene TRBV3-2); tentatively, D is TRBD1 (6 bases). In germline, CDR1 is LGHDT, CDR2 YNNKEL (reference sequence). The CDR3 length is 14 residues. V shed 4 bases and J shed 5 bases, with 14 bases lying between them. CDR3 in DNA: TGTGCCAGCAGCCCCCGGAGGGGGGGAACTGAAGCTTTCTTT. Translated, it gives CASSPRRGGTEAFF.

The rearrangement joins TRBV6-2 or TRBV6-3 to TRBJ2-1; TRBD2 matches at 13 bases. The V gene end was trimmed by 4 bases and the J gene end by 0 bases; junction bases not matched to a gene: 0. Germline V CDR1 and CDR2: MNHEY, SVGEGT. The CDR3 is 16 residues long. Here the CDR3 DNA reads TGTGCCAGCAGTTGGACTAGCGGGAGCTCCTACAATGAGCAGTTCTTC. Its protein is CASSWTSGSSYNEQFF.

The genes are TRBV28 and TRBJ2-2, with 11 bases that match TRBD2. CDR1 MDHEN and CDR2 SYDVKM come from the germline V gene. The CDR3 sequence is 15 residues long. Trimming removed 5 bases from V and 7 bases from J; junction bases left unmatched: 6. CDR3 protein: CASSVLAGVFGELFF. The CDR3 DNA reads TGTGCCAGCAGTGTACTAGCGGGAGTATTCGGGGAGCTGTTTTTT.

The genes are TRBV7-2 and TRBJ2-3; maybe TRBD2 (5 bases). The V gene lost 2 bases and the J gene lost 6 bases, with 12 bases spanning the gap. This CDR3 comprises 14 residues. Germline V lookup: CDR1 SGHTA, CDR2 FQGNSA. The CDR3 spells CASSLRGRSDTQYF. In DNA form, the CDR3 reads TGTGCCAGCAGCTTACGAGGGCGTTCGGATACGCAGTATTTT.

The chain joins TRBV3-1 (or the pseudogene TRBV3-2) to TRBJ1-2; 7 bases map to TRBD1. The junction had 9 bases not matched to a gene; V was cut back by 1 base and J by 7 bases. CDR1 is LGHDT, CDR2 YNNKEL, per germline (reference sequence). The CDR3 has 15 residues. The CDR3 region is CASSQGIRGQIGYTF. The CDR3 nucleotides read TGTGCCAGCAGCCAAGGAATAAGGGGGCAAATTGGCTACACCTTC.

The chain uses TRBV2 and TRBJ2-1; D might be TRBD2 (5 bases). Trimming cost V 8 bases and J 5 bases, with 13 bases left between them. The CDR3 is made up of 13 amino acids. CDR1 and CDR2 from the germline V gene are SNHLY and FYNNEI. CDR3 in amino acids: CASYPGSHNEQFF. CDR3 in DNA: TGTGCCAGCTATCCGGGATCGCACAATGAGCAGTTCTTC. Combining the CDR3 with reference TRBV2 and TRBJ2-1 gives the whole variable domain EPEVTQTPSHQVTQMGQEVILRCVPISNHLYFYWYRQILGQKVEFLVSFYNNEISEKSEIFDDQFSVERPDGSNFTLKIRSTKLEDSAMYFCASYPGSHNEQFFGPGTRLTVL.